The sequence of this TCR beta chain was determined in a study of blood T cell repertoires in COVID-19. Turning to the study itself: Collection of acute and convalescent COVID-19 samples took place in the United States, Italy and Spain.

Seattle patient enrollment occurred during active infection, with longitudinal follow-up thereafter. Study processing details: Reference gene primer amplification gave nucleated cell count estimates. Sequencing used immunoSEQ multiplex PCR; TCRdb keeps in-frame clones, though not all of them. Clone size and V and J calls were adopted from that table, with D and trimming inferred from the DNA. The data contain 250,000 to 400,000 clones, about nine tenths of them seen just once; the ten biggest clones take up 1.5% to 2%. The source of this sequence is a woman aged 30 to 39 with COVID-19, enrolled during active disease. The sequencing sample was made of peripheral blood.

The CDR3 DNA is TGTGCCAGCAGCTCCGGGTCCTACACCGGGGAGCTGTTTTTT. Translation: CASSSGSYTGELFF. The chain combines TRBV5-8 with TRBJ2-2, with no clear D. Germline-derived CDR1 and CDR2 are SGHTS and YDEGEE. CDR3 length: 14 residues. V lost 3 bases and J lost 3, with 9 bases in between.